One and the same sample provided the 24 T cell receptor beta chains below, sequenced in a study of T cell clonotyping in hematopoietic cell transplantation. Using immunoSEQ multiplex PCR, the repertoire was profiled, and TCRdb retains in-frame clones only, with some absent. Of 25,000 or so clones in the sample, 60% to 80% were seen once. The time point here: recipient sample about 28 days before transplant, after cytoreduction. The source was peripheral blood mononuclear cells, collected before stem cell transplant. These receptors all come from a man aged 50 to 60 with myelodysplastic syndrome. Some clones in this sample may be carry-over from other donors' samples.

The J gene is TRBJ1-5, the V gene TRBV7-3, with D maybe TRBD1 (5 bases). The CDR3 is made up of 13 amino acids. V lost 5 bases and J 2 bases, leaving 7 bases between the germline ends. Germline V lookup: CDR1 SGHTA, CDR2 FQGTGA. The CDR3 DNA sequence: TGTGCCAGCAGCCGGGACGGCAATCAGCCCCAGCATTTT. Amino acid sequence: CASSRDGNQPQHF.

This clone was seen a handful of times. The CDR3 nucleotides read TGTGCCAGCAGTTACTCGGGGAGGGCTAGTGAAGCTTTCTTT. Amino acid sequence: CASSYSGRASEAFF. The rearrangement links TRBV6-5 to TRBJ1-1; no clear D gene. The CDR3 is 14 amino acids. V was trimmed by 0 bases and J by 7 bases, leaving 12 bases between them. CDR1 is MNHEY and CDR2 is SVGAGI in the germline V gene.

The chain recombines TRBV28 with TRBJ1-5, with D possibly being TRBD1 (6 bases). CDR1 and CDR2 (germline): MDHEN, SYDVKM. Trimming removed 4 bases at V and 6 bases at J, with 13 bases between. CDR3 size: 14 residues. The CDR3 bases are TGTGCCAGCAGTTGGACAGACGCCCTTCAGCCCCAGCATTTT. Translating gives CASSWTDALQPQHF.

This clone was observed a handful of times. The CDR3 bases are TGTGCCAGTAGTCAGGACCCCACCGCTACGCAGTATTTT. This gives the protein CASSQDPTATQYF. The rearrangement joins TRBV19 to TRBJ2-3; no reliable D call. The germline V gene has CDR1 LNHDA and CDR2 SQIVND (reference sequence). CDR3 size: 13 residues. The germline V and J ends were trimmed by 5 bases and 8 bases, with 14 bases remaining between them. Looking up the rest from reference TRBV19 and TRBJ2-3 gives the full variable domain: DGGITQSPKYLFRKEGQNVTLSCEQNLNHDAMYWYRQDPGQGLRLIYYSQIVNDFQKGDIAEGYSVSREKKESFPLTVTSAQKNPTAFYLCASSQDPTATQYFGPGTRLTVL.

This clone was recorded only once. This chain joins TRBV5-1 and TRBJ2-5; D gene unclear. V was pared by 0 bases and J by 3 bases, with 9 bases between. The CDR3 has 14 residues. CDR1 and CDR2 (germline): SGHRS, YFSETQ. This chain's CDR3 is CASSLDSTKETQYF. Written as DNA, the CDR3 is TGCGCCAGCAGCTTGGACTCAACGAAAGAGACCCAGTACTTC. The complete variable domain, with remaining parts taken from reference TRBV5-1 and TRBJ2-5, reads KAGVTQTPRYLIKTRGQQVTLSCSPISGHRSVSWYQQTPGQGLQFLFEYFSETQRNKGNFPGRFSGRQFSNSRSEMNVSTLELGDSALYLCASSLDSTKETQYFGPGTRLLVL.

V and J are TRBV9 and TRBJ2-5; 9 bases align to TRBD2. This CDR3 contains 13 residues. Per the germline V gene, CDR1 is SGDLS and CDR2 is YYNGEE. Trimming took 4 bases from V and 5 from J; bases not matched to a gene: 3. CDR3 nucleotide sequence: TGTGCCAGCAGCATCGGACTAGCGGAGACCCAGTACTTC. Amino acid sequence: CASSIGLAETQYF.

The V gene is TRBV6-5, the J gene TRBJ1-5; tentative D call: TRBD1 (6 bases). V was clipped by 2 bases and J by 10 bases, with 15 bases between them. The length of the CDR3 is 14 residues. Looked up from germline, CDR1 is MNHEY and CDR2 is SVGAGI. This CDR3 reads CASSYQRGREPQHF. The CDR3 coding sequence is TGTGCCAGCAGTTACCAGCGGGGGCGGGAACCCCAGCATTTT.

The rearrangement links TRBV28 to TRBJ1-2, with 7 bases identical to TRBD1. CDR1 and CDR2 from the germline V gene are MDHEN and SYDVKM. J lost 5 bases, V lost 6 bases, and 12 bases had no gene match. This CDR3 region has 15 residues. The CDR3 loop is CASSLTGAGSYGYTF. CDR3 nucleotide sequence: TGTGCCAGCAGCCTAACAGGGGCCGGGTCTTATGGCTACACCTTC.

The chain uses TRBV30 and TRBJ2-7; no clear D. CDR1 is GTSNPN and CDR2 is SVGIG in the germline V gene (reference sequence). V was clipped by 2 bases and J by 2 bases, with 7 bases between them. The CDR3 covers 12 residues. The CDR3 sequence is CAWSRRAYEQYF. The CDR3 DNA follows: TGTGCCTGGAGTCGACGGGCCTACGAGCAGTACTTC. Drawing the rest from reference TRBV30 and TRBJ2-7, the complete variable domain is SQTIHQWPATLVQPVGSPLSLECTVEGTSNPNLYWYRQAAGRGLQLLFYSVGIGQISSEVPQNLSASRPQDRQFILSSKKLLLSDSGFYLCAWSRRAYEQYFGPGTRLTVT.

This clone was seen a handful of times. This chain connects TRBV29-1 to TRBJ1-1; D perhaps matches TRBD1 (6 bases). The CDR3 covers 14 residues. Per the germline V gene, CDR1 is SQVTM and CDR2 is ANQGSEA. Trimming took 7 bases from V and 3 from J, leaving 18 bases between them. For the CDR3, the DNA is TGCAGCGGCGGGGGGAACAGGGTGGACACTGAAGCTTTCTTT. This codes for CSGGGNRVDTEAFF.

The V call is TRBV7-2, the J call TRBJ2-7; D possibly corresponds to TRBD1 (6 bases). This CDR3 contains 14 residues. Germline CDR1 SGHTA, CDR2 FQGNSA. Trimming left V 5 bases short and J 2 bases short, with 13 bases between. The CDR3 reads CASSVQGRPYEQYF. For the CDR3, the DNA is TGTGCCAGCAGCGTACAGGGACGGCCCTACGAGCAGTACTTC.

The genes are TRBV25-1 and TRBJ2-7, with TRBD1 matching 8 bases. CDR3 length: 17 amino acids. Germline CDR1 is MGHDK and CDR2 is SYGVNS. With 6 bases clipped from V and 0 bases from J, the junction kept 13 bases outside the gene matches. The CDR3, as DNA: TGTGCCAGCAGCGAAGCAACCGGACAGGGAGGCTCCTACGAGCAGTACTTC. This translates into CASSEATGQGGSYEQYF.

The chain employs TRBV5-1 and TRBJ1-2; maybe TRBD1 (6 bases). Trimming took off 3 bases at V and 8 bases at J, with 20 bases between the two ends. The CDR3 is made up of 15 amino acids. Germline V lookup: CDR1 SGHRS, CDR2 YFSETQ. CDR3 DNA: TGCGCCAGCAGCTCCACGACAGGTGCTTCAGGCGGCTACACCTTC. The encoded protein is CASSSTTGASGGYTF. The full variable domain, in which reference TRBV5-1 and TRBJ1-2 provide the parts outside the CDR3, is KAGVTQTPRYLIKTRGQQVTLSCSPISGHRSVSWYQQTPGQGLQFLFEYFSETQRNKGNFPGRFSGRQFSNSRSEMNVSTLELGDSALYLCASSSTTGASGGYTFGSGTRLTVV.

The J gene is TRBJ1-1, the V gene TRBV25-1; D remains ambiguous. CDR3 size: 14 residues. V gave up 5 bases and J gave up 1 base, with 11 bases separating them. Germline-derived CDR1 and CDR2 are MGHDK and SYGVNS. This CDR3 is CASSPAGSNTEAFF. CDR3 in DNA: TGTGCCAGCAGTCCAGCAGGTTCGAACACTGAAGCTTTCTTT.

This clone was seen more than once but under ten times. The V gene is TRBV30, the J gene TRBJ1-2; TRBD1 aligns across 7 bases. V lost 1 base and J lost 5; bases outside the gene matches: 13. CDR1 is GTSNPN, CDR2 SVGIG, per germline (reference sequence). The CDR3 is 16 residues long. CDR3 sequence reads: CAWSGDHRGFRYGYTF. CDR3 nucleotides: TGTGCCTGGAGTGGAGACCACAGGGGCTTTCGATATGGCTACACCTTC.

Here the CDR3 reads CASSSDSGSNQPQHF. The CDR3 DNA is TGTGCCAGTAGTTCGGACAGTGGGAGCAATCAGCCCCAGCATTTT. J is TRBJ1-5 and V is TRBV19; TRBD1 is a possible D gene (6 bases). The CDR3 is 15 residues long. V was clipped by 5 bases and J by 1 base, with 12 bases between them. Per germline, CDR1 LNHDA and CDR2 SQIVND (reference sequence). The full variable domain, completed using reference TRBV19 and TRBJ1-5, is DGGITQSPKYLFRKEGQNVTLSCEQNLNHDAMYWYRQDPGQGLRLIYYSQIVNDFQKGDIAEGYSVSREKKESFPLTVTSAQKNPTAFYLCASSSDSGSNQPQHFGDGTRLSIL.

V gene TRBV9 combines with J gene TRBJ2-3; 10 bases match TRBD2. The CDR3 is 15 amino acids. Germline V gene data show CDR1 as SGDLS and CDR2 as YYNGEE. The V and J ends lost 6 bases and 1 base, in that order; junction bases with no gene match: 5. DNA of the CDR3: TGTGCCAGCACTCCAAGCGGGAGGGGCACAGATACGCAGTATTTT. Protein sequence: CASTPSGRGTDTQYF.

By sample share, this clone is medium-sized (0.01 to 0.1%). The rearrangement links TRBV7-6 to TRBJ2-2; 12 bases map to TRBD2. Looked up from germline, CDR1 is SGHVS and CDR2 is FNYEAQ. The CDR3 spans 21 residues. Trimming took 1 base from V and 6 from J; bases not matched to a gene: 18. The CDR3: CASSLVLLVTSGRKMAGELFF. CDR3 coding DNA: TGTGCCAGCAGCTTAGTTTTATTGGTGACTAGCGGGAGAAAGATGGCCGGGGAGCTGTTTTTT.

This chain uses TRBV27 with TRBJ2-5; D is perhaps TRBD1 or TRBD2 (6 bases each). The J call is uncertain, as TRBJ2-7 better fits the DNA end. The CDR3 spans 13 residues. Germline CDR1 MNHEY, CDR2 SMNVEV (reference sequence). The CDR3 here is CASSLGGLSEQYF. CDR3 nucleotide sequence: TGTGCCAGCAGTTTAGGGGGGCTTTCCGAGCAGTACTTC.

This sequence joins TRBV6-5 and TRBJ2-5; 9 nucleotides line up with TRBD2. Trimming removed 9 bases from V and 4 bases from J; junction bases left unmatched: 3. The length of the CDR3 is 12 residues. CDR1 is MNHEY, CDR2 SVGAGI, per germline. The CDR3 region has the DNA TGTGCCAGTGGCGGGAGGGGAGAGACCCAGTACTTC. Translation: CASGGRGETQYF.

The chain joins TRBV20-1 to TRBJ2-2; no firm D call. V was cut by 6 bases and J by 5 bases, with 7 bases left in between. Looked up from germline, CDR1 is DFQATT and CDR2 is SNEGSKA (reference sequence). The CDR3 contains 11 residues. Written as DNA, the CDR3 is TGCAGTGCGTCCCGGACCGGGGAGCTGTTTTTT. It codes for CSASRTGELFF.

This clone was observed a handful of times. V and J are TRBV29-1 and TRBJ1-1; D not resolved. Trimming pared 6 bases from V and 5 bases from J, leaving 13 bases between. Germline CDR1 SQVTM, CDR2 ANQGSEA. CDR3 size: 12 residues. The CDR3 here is CSVGWGRTEAFF. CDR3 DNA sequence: TGCAGCGTGGGGTGGGGTCGGACTGAAGCTTTCTTT. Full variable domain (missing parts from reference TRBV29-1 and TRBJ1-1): SAVISQKPSRDICQRGTSLTIQCQVDSQVTMMFWYRQQPGQSLTLIATANQGSEATYESGFVIDKFPISRPNLTFSTLTVSNMSPEDSSIYLCSVGWGRTEAFFGQGTRLTVV.

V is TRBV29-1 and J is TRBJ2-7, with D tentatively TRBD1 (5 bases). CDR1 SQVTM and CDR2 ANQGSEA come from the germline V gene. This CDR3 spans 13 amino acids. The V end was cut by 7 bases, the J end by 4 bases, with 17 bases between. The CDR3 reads CSAADRRPYEQYF. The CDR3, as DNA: TGCAGCGCCGCCGACAGAAGACCTTACGAGCAGTACTTC.

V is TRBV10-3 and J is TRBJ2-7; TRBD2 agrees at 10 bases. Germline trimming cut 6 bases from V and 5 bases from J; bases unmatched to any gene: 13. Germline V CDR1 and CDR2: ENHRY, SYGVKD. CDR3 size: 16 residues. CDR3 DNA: TGTGCCATCAGAACCGGGACTAGCGTCCAAACGGACGAGCAGTACTTC. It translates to CAIRTGTSVQTDEQYF.